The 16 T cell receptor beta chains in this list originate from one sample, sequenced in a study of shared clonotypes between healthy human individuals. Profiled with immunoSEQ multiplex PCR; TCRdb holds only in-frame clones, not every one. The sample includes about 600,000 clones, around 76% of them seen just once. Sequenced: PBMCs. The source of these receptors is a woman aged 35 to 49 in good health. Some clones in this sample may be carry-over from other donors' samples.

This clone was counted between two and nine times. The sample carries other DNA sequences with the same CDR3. CDR3 bases: TGTGCCAGCAGCGTGGGGACGTCGGGAAACACCATATATTTT. It yields the protein CASSVGTSGNTIYF. This sequence joins TRBV9 and TRBJ1-3, with D perhaps TRBD1 (5 bases). Trimming pared 2 bases from V and 4 bases from J, leaving 10 bases between. In germline, CDR1 is SGDLS, CDR2 YYNGEE. The CDR3 has 14 amino acids.

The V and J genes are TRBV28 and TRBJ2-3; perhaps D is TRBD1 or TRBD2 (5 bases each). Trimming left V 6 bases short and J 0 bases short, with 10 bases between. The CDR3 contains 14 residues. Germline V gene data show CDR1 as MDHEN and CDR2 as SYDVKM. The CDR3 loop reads CASRPGTSTDTQYF. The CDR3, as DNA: TGTGCCAGCAGACCCGGGACCAGCACAGATACGCAGTATTTT.

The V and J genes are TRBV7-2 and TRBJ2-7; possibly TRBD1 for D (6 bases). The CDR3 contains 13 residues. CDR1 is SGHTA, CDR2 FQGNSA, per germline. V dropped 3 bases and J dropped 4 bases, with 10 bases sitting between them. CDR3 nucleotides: TGTGCCAGCAGCTTTCCGACAGGATACGAGCAGTACTTC. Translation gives CASSFPTGYEQYF. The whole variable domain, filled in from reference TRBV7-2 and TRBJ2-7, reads GAGVSQSPSNKVTEKGKDVELRCDPISGHTALYWYRQSLGQGLEFLIYFQGNSAPDKSGLPSDRFSAERTGGSVSTLTIQRTQQEDSAVYLCASSFPTGYEQYFGPGTRLTVT.

CDR3 loop: CASSERRTAGTSHIYEQYF. CDR3 in DNA: TGTGCCAGCAGTGAACGGCGGACAGCCGGGACTAGCCATATCTACGAGCAGTACTTC. The chain carries TRBV6-1 and TRBJ2-7; 9 bases are a match to TRBD2. Per the germline V gene, CDR1 is MNHNS and CDR2 is SASEGT. V lost 2 bases, J lost 3 bases, and 17 bases stayed unmatched. The CDR3 runs 19 residues.

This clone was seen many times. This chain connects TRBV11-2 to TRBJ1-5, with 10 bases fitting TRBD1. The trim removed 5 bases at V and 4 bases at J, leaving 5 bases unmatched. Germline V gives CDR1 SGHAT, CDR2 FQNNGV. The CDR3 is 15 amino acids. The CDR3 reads CASSRDRGPNQPQHF. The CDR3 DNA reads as TGTGCCAGCAGCCGGGACAGGGGCCCTAATCAGCCCCAGCATTTT.

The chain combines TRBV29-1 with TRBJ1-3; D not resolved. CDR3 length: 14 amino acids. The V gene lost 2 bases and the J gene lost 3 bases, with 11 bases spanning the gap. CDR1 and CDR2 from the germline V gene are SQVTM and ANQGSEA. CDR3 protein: CSVERESGGNTIYF. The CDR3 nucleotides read TGCAGCGTTGAAAGGGAAAGCGGTGGAAACACCATATATTTT.

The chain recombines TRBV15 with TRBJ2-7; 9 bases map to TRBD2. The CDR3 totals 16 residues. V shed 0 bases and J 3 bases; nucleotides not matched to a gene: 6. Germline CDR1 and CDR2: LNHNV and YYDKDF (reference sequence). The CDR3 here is CATSRDYPSGIYEQYF. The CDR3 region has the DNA TGTGCCACCAGCAGAGATTACCCTAGCGGGATCTACGAGCAGTACTTC.

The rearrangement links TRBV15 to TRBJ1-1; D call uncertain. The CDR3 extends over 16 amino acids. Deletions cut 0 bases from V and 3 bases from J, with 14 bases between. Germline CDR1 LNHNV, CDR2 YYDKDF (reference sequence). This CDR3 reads CATSRDRKPGYTEAFF. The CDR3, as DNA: TGTGCCACCAGCAGAGATCGAAAACCAGGCTACACTGAAGCTTTCTTT.

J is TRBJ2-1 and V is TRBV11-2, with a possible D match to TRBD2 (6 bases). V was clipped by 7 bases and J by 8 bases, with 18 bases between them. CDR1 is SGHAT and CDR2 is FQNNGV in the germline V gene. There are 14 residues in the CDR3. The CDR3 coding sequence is TGTGCCAGCACCGGAGGGACTCTAGCTGATGAGCAGTTCTTC. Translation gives CASTGGTLADEQFF.

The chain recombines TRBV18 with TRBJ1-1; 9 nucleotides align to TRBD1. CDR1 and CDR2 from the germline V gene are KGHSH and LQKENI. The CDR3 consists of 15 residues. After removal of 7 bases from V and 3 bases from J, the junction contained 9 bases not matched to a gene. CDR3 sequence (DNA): TGTGCCAGCTTCTCCCGGGACAGGGCTGACACTGAAGCTTTCTTT. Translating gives CASFSRDRADTEAFF.

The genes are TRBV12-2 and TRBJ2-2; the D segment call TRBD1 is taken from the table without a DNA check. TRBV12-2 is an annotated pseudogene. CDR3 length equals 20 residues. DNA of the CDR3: TGTGCAAGTCGCTTACTCTTTGGTTGGACACACGAAAGAAACACCGGGGAGCTGTTTTTT. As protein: CASRLLFGWTHERNTGELFF.

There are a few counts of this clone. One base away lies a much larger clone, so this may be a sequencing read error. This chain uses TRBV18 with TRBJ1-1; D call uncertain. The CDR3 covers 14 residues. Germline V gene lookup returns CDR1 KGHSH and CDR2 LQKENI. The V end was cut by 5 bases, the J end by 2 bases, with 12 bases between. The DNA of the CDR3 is TGTGCCAGCTCAGGGATAAACGGAAACACTGAAGCTTTCTTT. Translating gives CASSGINGNTEAFF. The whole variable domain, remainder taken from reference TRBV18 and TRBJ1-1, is NAGVMQNPRHLVRRRGQEARLRCSPMKGHSHVYWYRQLPEEGLKFMVYLQKENIIDESGMPKERFSAEFPKEGPSILRIQQVVRGDSAAYFCASSGINGNTEAFFGQGTRLTVV.

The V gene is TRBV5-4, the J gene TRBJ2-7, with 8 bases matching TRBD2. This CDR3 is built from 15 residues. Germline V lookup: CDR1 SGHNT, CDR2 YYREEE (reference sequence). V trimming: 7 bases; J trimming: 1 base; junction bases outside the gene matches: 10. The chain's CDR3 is CASSSKASGSYEQYF. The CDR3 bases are TGTGCCAGCTCCAGTAAGGCTAGCGGGTCCTACGAGCAGTACTTC.

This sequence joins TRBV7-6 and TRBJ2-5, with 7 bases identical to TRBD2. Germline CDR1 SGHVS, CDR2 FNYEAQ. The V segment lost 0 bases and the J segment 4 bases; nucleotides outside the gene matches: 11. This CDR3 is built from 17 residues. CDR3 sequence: CASSLAGLAGPVETQYF. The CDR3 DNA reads TGTGCCAGCAGCTTAGCGGGATTAGCGGGTCCGGTAGAGACCCAGTACTTC.

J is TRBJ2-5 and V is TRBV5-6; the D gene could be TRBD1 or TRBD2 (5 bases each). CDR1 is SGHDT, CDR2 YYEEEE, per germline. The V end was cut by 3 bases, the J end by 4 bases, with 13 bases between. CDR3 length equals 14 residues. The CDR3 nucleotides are TGTGCCAGCAGCTCTCCTAGGGGAGCAGAGACCCAGTACTTC. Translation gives CASSSPRGAETQYF.

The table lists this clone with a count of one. CDR3 coding DNA: TGCAGTGGCCTAGCGCTCAATGAGCAGTTCTTC. This gives the protein CSGLALNEQFF. The chain couples TRBV20-1 to TRBJ2-1; a weak D match, TRBD2 (6 bases). V was trimmed by 7 bases and J by 6 bases, leaving 10 bases between them. Germline V gene sequence: CDR1 DFQATT, CDR2 SNEGSKA (reference sequence). There are 11 residues in the CDR3.